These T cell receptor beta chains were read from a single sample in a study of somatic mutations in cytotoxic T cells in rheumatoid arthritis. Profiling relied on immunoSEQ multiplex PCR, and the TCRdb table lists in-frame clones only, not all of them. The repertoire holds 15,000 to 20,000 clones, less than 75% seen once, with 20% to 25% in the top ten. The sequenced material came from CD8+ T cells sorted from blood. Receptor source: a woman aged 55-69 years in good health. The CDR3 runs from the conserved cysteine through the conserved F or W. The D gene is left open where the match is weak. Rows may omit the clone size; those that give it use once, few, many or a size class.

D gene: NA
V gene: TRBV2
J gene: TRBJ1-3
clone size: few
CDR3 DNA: TGTGCCAGCAGGGCGGGAAACACCATATATTTT
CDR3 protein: CASRAGNTIYF

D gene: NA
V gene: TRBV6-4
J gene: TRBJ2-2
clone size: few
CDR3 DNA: TGTGCCAGCAGCACCGGGAGCACCGGGGAGCTGTTTTTT
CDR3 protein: CASSTGSTGELFF

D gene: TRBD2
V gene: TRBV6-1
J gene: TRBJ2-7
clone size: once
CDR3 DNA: TGTGCCAGCAGTGGAAGACTAGCGGGAGATTCCGAGCAGTACTTC
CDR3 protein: CASSGRLAGDSEQYF

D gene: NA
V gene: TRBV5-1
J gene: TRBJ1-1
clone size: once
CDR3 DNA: TGCGCCAGCAGCTTCCGGGGGTACACTGAAGCTTTCTTT
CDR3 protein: CASSFRGYTEAFF

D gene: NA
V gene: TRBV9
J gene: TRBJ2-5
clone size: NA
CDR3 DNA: TGTGCCAGCAGCGTAGCGGCCAGCCAAGAGACCCAGTACTTC
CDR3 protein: CASSVAASQETQYF

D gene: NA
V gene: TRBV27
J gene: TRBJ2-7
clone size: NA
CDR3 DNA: TGTGCCAGCAGCTCCCTTAAGGAGGTCAACGAGCAGTACTTC
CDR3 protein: CASSSLKEVNEQYF

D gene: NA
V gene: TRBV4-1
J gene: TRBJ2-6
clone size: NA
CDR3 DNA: TGCGCCAGCAGCCAAGAGGGGTTCCCCTCTGGGGCCAACGTCCTGACTTTC
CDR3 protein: CASSQEGFPSGANVLTF

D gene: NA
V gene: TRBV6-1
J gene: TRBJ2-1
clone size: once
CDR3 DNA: TGTGCCAGCAGTGAACAATCAGGGTCCTACAATGAGCAGTTCTTC
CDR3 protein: CASSEQSGSYNEQFF

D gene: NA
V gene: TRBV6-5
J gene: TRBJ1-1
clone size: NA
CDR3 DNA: TGTGCCAGCAGTTACCGGACTGGGGAAGCTTTCTTT
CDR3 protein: CASSYRTGEAFF

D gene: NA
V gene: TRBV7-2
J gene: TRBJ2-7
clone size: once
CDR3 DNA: TGTGCCAGCTCGCCCCGGGACACAGAGCAGTACTTC
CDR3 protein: CASSPRDTEQYF

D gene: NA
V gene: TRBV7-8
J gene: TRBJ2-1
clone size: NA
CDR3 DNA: TGTGCCAGCAGCTTAATAGTCGATGAGCAGTTCTTC
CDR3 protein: CASSLIVDEQFF

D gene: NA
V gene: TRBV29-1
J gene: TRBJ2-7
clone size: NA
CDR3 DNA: TGCAGCGTCTCATTGGACAGTCCGAACTACGAGCAGTACTTC
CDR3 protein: CSVSLDSPNYEQYF

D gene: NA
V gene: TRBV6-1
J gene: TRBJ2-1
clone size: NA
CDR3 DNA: TGTGCCAGCAGTGAAGTGAGTATACAGGGATACAATGAGCAGTTCTTC
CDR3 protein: CASSEVSIQGYNEQFF

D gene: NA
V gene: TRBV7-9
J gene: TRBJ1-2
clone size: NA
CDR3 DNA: TGTGCCAGCAGCTCTTCAGGGATCTATGGCTACACCTTC
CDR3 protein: CASSSSGIYGYTF

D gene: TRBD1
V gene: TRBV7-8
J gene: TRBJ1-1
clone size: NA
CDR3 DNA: TGTGCCAGCAGCTTAGCCCGGCAGGGGGGCACTGAAGCTTTCTTT
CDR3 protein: CASSLARQGGTEAFF

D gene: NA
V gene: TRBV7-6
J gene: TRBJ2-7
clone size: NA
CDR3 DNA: TGTGCCAGCAGCTTCCCTGGGTCCTACGAGCAGTACTTC
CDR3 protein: CASSFPGSYEQYF

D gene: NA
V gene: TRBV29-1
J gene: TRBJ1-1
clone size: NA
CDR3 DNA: TGCAGCGGCGGGGAGGAACCTGAAGCTTTCTTT
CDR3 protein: CSGGEEPEAFF

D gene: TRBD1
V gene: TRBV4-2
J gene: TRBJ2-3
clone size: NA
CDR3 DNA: TGTGCCAGCAGCCAAGATGGGGGGACAGGGGCAGATACGCAGTATTTT
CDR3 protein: CASSQDGGTGADTQYF

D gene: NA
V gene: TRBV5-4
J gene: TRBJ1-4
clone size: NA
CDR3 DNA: TGTGCCAGCAGTAGTAATACGGGAAAACTGTTTTTT
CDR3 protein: CASSSNTGKLFF

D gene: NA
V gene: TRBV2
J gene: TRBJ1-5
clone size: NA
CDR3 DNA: TGTGCCAGCACTACAGGAGGTCAGCCCCAGCATTTT
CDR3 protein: CASTTGGQPQHF

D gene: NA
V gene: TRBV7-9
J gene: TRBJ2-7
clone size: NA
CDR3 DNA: TGTGCCAGCAGCGCGGGGCACGTCTCCTACGAGCAGTACTTC
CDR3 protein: CASSAGHVSYEQYF

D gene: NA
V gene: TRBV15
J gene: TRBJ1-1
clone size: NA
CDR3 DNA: TGTGCCACCAGCAGAGGCCCCGGGCCAGACACTGAAGCTTTCTTT
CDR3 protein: CATSRGPGPDTEAFF

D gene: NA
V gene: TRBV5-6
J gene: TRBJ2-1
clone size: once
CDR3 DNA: TGTGCCAGCAGCTTGTCAGCCCACTGGACCCCCTCCTACAATGAGCAGTTCTTC
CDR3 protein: CASSLSAHWTPSYNEQFF

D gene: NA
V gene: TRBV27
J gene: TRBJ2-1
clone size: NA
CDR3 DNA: TGTGCCAGCAGGCCCGGGACTTACAATGAGCAGTTCTTC
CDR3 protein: CASRPGTYNEQFF

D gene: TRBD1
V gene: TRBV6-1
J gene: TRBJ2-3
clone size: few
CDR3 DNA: TGTGCCAGCAGTGAGACGACAGGGGTCCCAGATACGCAGTATTTT
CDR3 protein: CASSETTGVPDTQYF

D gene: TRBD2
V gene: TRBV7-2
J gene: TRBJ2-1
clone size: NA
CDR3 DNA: TGTGCCAGCAGCGCGTCCTTGGGACTAGCGGGGCCCTACAATGAGCAGTTCTTC
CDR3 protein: CASSASLGLAGPYNEQFF

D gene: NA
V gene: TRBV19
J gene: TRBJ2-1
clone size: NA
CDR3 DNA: TGTGCCAGTAGATGGGGAACGGGAAGGTACTACAATGAGCAGTTCTTC
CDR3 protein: CASRWGTGRYYNEQFF

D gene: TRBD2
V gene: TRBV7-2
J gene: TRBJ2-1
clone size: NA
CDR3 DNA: TGTGCCAGCAGCTTGGGGACTAGCGGGGGCCCCTACAATGAGCAGTTCTTC
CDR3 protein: CASSLGTSGGPYNEQFF

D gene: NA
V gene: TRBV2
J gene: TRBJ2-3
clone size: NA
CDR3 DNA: TGTGCCAGCAGTGAAGGTGTAGCGCAGGGAAGGGATACGCAGTATTTT
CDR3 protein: CASSEGVAQGRDTQYF

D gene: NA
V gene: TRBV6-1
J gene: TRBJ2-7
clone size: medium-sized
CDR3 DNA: TGTGCCAGCAGTGGAGGGGTTGACCGGGCGAAGCAGTACTTC
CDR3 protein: CASSGGVDRAKQYF

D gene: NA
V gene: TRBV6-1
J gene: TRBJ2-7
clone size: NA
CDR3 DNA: TGTGCCAGCAGAAGACCGCGCGAGCAGTACTTC
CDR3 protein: CASRRPREQYF

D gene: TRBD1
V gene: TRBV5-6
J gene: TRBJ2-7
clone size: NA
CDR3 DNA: TGTGCCAGCAGCTTAGGGGGCGCGGGCGAGCAGTACTTC
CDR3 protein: CASSLGGAGEQYF

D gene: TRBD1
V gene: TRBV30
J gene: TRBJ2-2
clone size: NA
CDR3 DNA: TGTGCCTGGAGTGCCCAAGACAGGGGAGCCGGGGAGCTGTTTTTT
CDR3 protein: CAWSAQDRGAGELFF

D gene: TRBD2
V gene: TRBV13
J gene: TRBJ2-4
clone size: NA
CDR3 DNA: TGTGCCAGCAGCTCCCGACCTAGCGGGGCCCTCAAAAACATTCAGTACTTC
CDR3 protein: CASSSRPSGALKNIQYF

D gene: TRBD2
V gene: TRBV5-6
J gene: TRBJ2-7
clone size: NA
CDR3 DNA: TGTGCCAGCAGCTTTGGGACTAGCGGGTTCGAGCAGTACTTC
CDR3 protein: CASSFGTSGFEQYF

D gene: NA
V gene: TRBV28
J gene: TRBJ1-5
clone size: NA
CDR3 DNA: TGTGCCAGCAGCCTCGGGAAGGCAAGTCGTAATCAGCCCCAGCATTTT
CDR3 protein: CASSLGKASRNQPQHF

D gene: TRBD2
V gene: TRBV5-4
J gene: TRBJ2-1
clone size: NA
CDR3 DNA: TGTGCCAGCAGCTCCGGACTAGCGGGGGACAATGAGCAGTTCTTC
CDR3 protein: CASSSGLAGDNEQFF

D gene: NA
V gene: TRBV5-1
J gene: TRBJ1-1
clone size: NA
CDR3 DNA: TGCGCCAGCAGCTTGGTTATGAACACTGAAGCTTTCTTT
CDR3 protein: CASSLVMNTEAFF

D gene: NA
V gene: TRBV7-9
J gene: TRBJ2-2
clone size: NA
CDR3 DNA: NA
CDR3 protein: CASSFGSGEWIGELFF

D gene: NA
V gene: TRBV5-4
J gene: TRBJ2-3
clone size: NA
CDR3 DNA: TGTGCCAGCAGCTTGAGGAGAGAGAGCACAGATACGCAGTATTTT
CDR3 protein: CASSLRRESTDTQYF

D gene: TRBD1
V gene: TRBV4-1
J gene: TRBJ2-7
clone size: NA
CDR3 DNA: TGCGCCAGCAGCCAGGAAACAGGGGCGGGTTACGAGCAGTACTTC
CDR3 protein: CASSQETGAGYEQYF

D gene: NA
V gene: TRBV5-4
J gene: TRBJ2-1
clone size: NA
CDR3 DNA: TGTGCCAGCAGCTTGCTACAGACTGAGCAGTTCTTC
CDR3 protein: CASSLLQTEQFF

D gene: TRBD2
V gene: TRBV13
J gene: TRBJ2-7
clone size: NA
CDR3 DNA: TGTGCCAGCAGCTTAGGCGGGGAGGGTTTCGAGCAGTACTTC
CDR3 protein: CASSLGGEGFEQYF

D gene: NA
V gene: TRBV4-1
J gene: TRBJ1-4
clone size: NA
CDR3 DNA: TGCGCCAGCAGCCCAGGGACGACGAGAACTAATGAAAAACTGTTTTTT
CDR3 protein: CASSPGTTRTNEKLFF